The 15 T cell receptor beta chains below were found in one sample sequenced in a study of identical twins. Via MiXCR, TCRdb re-called the 5' RACE reads, giving one row per CDR3 protein. The sample lists approximately 600,000 distinct CDR3 sequences, roughly 7.1% occurring once. These records were also assigned to another study, of yellow fever vaccine responses in identical twins.

Material for sequencing was PBMCs. Source of these receptors: a woman aged 18-29 years in good health.

The rearrangement joins TRBV27 to TRBJ2-5, with 12 bases lining up with TRBD2. Germline V lookup: CDR1 MNHEY, CDR2 SMNVEV (reference sequence). This CDR3 comprises 15 residues. V shed 4 bases, J shed 2 bases, and the junction held 2 bases outside the gene matches. The chain's CDR3 is CASSSTSGRQETQYF. The CDR3 coding sequence is TGTGCCAGCAGTTCGACTAGCGGGAGACAAGAGACCCAGTACTTC.

This clonotype has at least ten counts. The rearrangement joins TRBV27 to TRBJ1-5; the match to TRBD1 covers 7 bases. The CDR3 has 15 amino acids. Germline loops: CDR1 MNHEY, CDR2 SMNVEV (reference sequence). Trimming took 5 bases from V and 3 from J; bases not matched to a gene: 7. The CDR3 here is CASSPDRAFNQPQHF. The CDR3 DNA reads as TGTGCCAGCAGTCCCGACAGGGCCTTCAATCAGCCCCAGCATTTT.

This clonotype was observed a handful of times. The gene calls are TRBV6-1 and TRBJ2-5, with D maybe TRBD2 (7 bases). In germline, CDR1 is MNHNS, CDR2 SASEGT. This CDR3 spans 14 amino acids. Trimming took off 2 bases at V and 5 bases at J, with 12 bases between the two ends. DNA of the CDR3: TGTGCCAGCAGTGAAAGGGGGGGAATGGAGACCCAGTACTTC. Its translation: CASSERGGMETQYF.

This clonotype has a count of ten or more. The chain has TRBV7-2 and TRBJ2-5; D unresolved. V lost 3 bases, J lost 7 bases, and 15 bases lay in between. The CDR3 is 14 amino acids. Germline assignment: CDR1 SGHTA and CDR2 FQGNSA. This CDR3 reads CASSFYAKDGTQYF. In nucleotides, the CDR3 is TGTGCCAGCAGCTTTTATGCCAAGGATGGGACCCAGTACTTC.

The V gene is TRBV5-1, the J gene TRBJ2-1; tentative D call: TRBD2 (5 bases). V dropped 1 base and J dropped 2 bases, with 13 bases sitting between them. This CDR3 spans 16 amino acids. Germline values: CDR1 SGHRS, CDR2 YFSETQ. The CDR3 bases are TGCGCCAGCAGCTTGAAGAGGGTCCACACCTACAATGAGCAGTTCTTC. It is translated as CASSLKRVHTYNEQFF.

Turning to this clonotype: A junction end diverges from the germline sequence, so it may reflect a read error. V is TRBV12-3 or TRBV12-4 and J is TRBJ2-2; 9 bases map to TRBD1. The CDR3 runs 18 residues. The CDR3 bases are TGTGCCATCAGTCCTAGGACAGGGGCCACCATTAACACCGGGGAGCTGTTTTTT. It encodes CAISPRTGATINTGELFF.

This clonotype appeared many times. The gene calls are TRBV7-2 and TRBJ2-1; 8 bases agree with TRBD1. The CDR3 covers 12 residues. In germline, CDR1 is SGHTA, CDR2 FQGNSA. With V trimmed by 5 bases and J by 10 bases, 4 bases remained unmatched. CDR3 sequence reads: CASSKRTGEQFF. The CDR3 DNA reads TGTGCCAGCAGCAAGCGGACAGGGGAGCAGTTCTTC.

This clonotype has only a few counts. The rearrangement joins TRBV15 to TRBJ2-7; a weak D match, TRBD1 (6 bases). In germline, CDR1 is LNHNV, CDR2 YYDKDF (reference sequence). The CDR3 loop spans 14 amino acids. V gave up 1 base and J gave up 1 base, with 8 bases separating them. The chain's CDR3 is CATSRGQESYEQYF. The CDR3 coding sequence is TGTGCCACCAGCAGAGGACAGGAATCCTACGAGCAGTACTTC.

This clonotype is a singleton in its sample. V is TRBV27 and J is TRBJ1-5; 8 bases line up with TRBD1. Germline V lookup: CDR1 MNHEY, CDR2 SMNVEV (reference sequence). V was pared by 5 bases and J by 3 bases, with 6 bases of the junction left unmatched. This CDR3 comprises 15 residues. The CDR3 DNA reads TGTGCCAGCAGTCCCCGGACAGGGTACAATCAGCCCCAGCATTTT. Protein product: CASSPRTGYNQPQHF.

This clonotype occurred many times. V is TRBV7-8 and J is TRBJ2-7; D is ambiguous. From germline, CDR1 is SGHVS and CDR2 FQNEAQ. The CDR3 runs to 15 residues. The V end lost 5 bases, the J end lost 0 bases, and 14 bases lay between the germline ends. CDR3 sequence: CASSPKGVSSYEQYF. CDR3 nucleotide sequence: TGTGCCAGCAGCCCTAAGGGCGTGAGCTCCTACGAGCAGTACTTC. Full variable domain (rest looked up from reference TRBV7-8 and TRBJ2-7): GAGVSQSPRYKVAKRGQDVALRCDPISGHVSLFWYQQALGQGPEFLTYFQNEAQLDKSGLPSDRFFAERPEGSVSTLKIQRTQQEDSAVYLCASSPKGVSSYEQYFGPGTRLTVT.

A few counts support this clonotype. The CDR3 sequence is CASSPTDFHEQYV. For the CDR3, the DNA is TGCGCCAGCAGCCCGACAGATTTTCACGAGCAGTACGTC. The genes are TRBV5-1 and TRBJ2-7, with D perhaps matching TRBD1 (5 bases). V lost 4 bases to trimming and J lost 5 bases, with 13 bases between them. The germline gives CDR1 SGHRS, CDR2 YFSETQ. The CDR3 consists of 13 residues.

This clonotype was detected only a few times. The chain carries TRBV7-8 and TRBJ2-3; D remains unclear. CDR1 and CDR2 (germline): SGHVS, FQNEAQ. This CDR3 spans 15 amino acids. V was shortened by 5 bases and J by 2 bases, with 14 bases between the two germline ends. In nucleotides, the CDR3 is TGTGCCAGCAGCCCAAAACGTGGCCTCACAGATACGCAGTATTTT. Its protein product is CASSPKRGLTDTQYF.

Only one count was recorded for this clonotype. This chain uses TRBV12-3 or TRBV12-4 with TRBJ2-1, with D tentatively TRBD2 (6 bases). The CDR3 has 15 residues. Trimming left V 2 bases short and J 10 bases short, with 18 bases between. The DNA of the CDR3 is TGTGCCAGCAGTTTACAGGCCAAGGTGGCGGGAGAGCAGTTCTTC. Translated, it gives CASSLQAKVAGEQFF.

This clonotype showed up many times. V usage is TRBV5-1 and J usage is TRBJ2-3, with 7 bases that match TRBD2. J lost 2 bases, V lost 0 bases, and 9 bases had no gene match. Germline lookup yields CDR1 SGHRS and CDR2 YFSETQ. The CDR3 sequence is 17 residues long. The CDR3 DNA reads as TGCGCCAGCAGCTTGGAGACGGGAGGCGGGGACACAGATACGCAGTATTTT. Translated: CASSLETGGGDTDTQYF.

This clonotype has a handful of counts. This rearrangement joins TRBV18 to TRBJ2-7; TRBD2 matches at 7 bases. J was trimmed by 0 bases and V by 3 bases; bases with no gene match: 5. Germline CDR1 and CDR2: KGHSH and LQKENI. This CDR3 is built from 15 residues. This chain's CDR3 is CASSPTSESSYEQYF. The CDR3 coding sequence is TGTGCCAGCTCACCTACTAGCGAGAGCTCCTACGAGCAGTACTTC.